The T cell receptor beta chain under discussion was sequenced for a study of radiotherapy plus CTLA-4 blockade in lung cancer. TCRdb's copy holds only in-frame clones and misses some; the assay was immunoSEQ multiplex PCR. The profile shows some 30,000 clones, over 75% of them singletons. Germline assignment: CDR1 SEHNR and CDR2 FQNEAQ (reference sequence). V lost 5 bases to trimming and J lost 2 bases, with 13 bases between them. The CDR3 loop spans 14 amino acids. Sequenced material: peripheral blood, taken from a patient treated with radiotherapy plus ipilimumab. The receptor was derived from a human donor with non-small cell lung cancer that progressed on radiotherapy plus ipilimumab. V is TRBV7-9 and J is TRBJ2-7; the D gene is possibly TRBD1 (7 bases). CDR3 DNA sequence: TGTGCCAGCAGCAGGCGGGACAGTCCCTACGAGCAGTACTTC. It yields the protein CASSRRDSPYEQYF.